The 24 T cell receptor beta chains given below trace back to one sample, sequenced in a study of blood T cell repertoires in COVID-19. Generated by immunoSEQ multiplex PCR, the TCRdb table keeps only in-frame clones and is missing some. The profile shows roughly 250,000 clones, nearly 90% of them singletons. The sequencing input was peripheral blood. These TCRs come from a woman in her thirties or forties who had recovered from COVID-19.

Only one count was recorded for this clone. The chain uses TRBV27 and TRBJ1-4; 9 bases map to TRBD1. Germline V gene lookup returns CDR1 MNHEY and CDR2 SMNVEV (reference sequence). The V and J ends lost 5 bases and 10 bases, in that order; junction bases with no gene match: 14. The CDR3 spans 16 residues. CDR3: CASSHPTGQGSGKLFF. CDR3 nucleotide sequence: TGTGCCAGCAGTCATCCCACCGGACAGGGGTCGGGAAAACTGTTTTTT.

The chain recombines TRBV5-1 with TRBJ1-2, with D uncertain. The CDR3 contains 15 residues. Trimming left V 3 bases short and J 0 bases short, with 12 bases between. Germline V gives CDR1 SGHRS, CDR2 YFSETQ. This CDR3 reads CASSSDMGANYGYTF. CDR3 bases: TGCGCCAGCAGCTCTGACATGGGAGCTAACTATGGCTACACCTTC. Combining the CDR3 with reference TRBV5-1 and TRBJ1-2 gives the whole variable domain KAGVTQTPRYLIKTRGQQVTLSCSPISGHRSVSWYQQTPGQGLQFLFEYFSETQRNKGNFPGRFSGRQFSNSRSEMNVSTLELGDSALYLCASSSDMGANYGYTFGSGTRLTVV.

The V gene is TRBV4-3, the J gene TRBJ1-2, with D tentatively TRBD1 (6 bases). This CDR3 spans 13 amino acids. Germline-derived CDR1 and CDR2 are LGHNA and YSLEER. Trimming removed 2 bases at V and 5 bases at J, with 9 bases between. The CDR3 is CASSQNRVYGYTF. Written as DNA, the CDR3 is TGCGCCAGCAGCCAAAACAGGGTTTATGGCTACACCTTC.

The gene calls are TRBV6-1 and TRBJ1-2; 7 bases align to TRBD1. With V trimmed by 0 bases and J by 7 bases, 5 bases remained unmatched. The CDR3 is made up of 14 amino acids. CDR1 and CDR2 (germline): MNHNS, SASEGT. The CDR3 DNA reads TGTGCCAGCAGTGAAGCAGGGGGCTATTTTGGCTACACCTTC. This translates into CASSEAGGYFGYTF.

The V gene is TRBV10-2, the J gene TRBJ1-2, with no clear D. Germline assignment: CDR1 WSHSY and CDR2 SAAADI. V was pared by 5 bases and J by 5 bases, with 6 bases between. This CDR3 has 11 amino acids. The CDR3 here is CASSTGYGYTF. The CDR3 nucleotides read TGCGCCAGCAGTACGGGTTATGGCTACACCTTC.

The V gene is TRBV12-3 or TRBV12-4, the J gene TRBJ2-1; TRBD1 might be the D (5 bases). The germline V and J ends were trimmed by 6 bases and 8 bases, with 14 bases remaining between them. The CDR3 is 13 residues long. The CDR3 nucleotides are TGTGCCAGCAGGAGGTCAGGGCTCGATGAGCAGTTCTTC. This codes for CASRRSGLDEQFF.

This clone was found once. The rearrangement joins TRBV5-1 to TRBJ2-2; 9 nucleotides align to TRBD1. The CDR3 runs to 19 residues. CDR1 SGHRS and CDR2 YFSETQ come from the germline V gene. V shed 2 bases, J shed 0 bases, and the junction held 11 bases outside the gene matches. The CDR3 coding sequence is TGCGCCAGCAGCTTCTCCGGGACAGGGAAAGGCACGAACACCGGGGAGCTGTTTTTT. It is translated as CASSFSGTGKGTNTGELFF.

The V call is TRBV4-3, the J call TRBJ1-4; D unclear. The CDR3 is 17 residues long. CDR1 LGHNA and CDR2 YSLEER come from the germline V gene. With 1 base removed from V and 0 bases from J, the gap between germline ends came to 12 bases. The CDR3 here is CASSQVWETATNEKLFF. CDR3 DNA: TGCGCCAGCAGCCAAGTCTGGGAGACCGCAACTAATGAAAAACTGTTTTTT.

The chain has TRBV7-2 and TRBJ2-7; 12 nucleotides align to TRBD2. V trimming: 4 bases; J trimming: 7 bases; junction bases outside the gene matches: 8. CDR1 is SGHTA, CDR2 FQGNSA, per germline. CDR3 length: 15 amino acids. The chain's CDR3 is CASSSSGGVLKEQYF. CDR3 coding DNA: TGTGCCAGCAGCTCTAGCGGGGGGGTGTTAAAAGAGCAGTACTTC. Supplemented by reference TRBV7-2 and TRBJ2-7, the full variable domain reads GAGVSQSPSNKVTEKGKDVELRCDPISGHTALYWYRQSLGQGLEFLIYFQGNSAPDKSGLPSDRFSAERTGGSVSTLTIQRTQQEDSAVYLCASSSSGGVLKEQYFGPGTRLTVT.

The genes are TRBV21-1 and TRBJ2-1; the table's D gene call, TRBD1, was not cross checked with the DNA. TRBV21-1 is described as a pseudogene. The CDR3 totals 19 residues. The CDR3 region is CASSKPGQGFPGSYNEQFF. The CDR3 region has the DNA TGTGCCAGCAGCAAACCCGGACAGGGCTTCCCAGGCTCCTACAATGAGCAGTTCTTC.

This clone was seen just once. The chain has TRBV3-1 (or the pseudogene TRBV3-2) and TRBJ2-5; 8 positions agree with TRBD2. The CDR3 extends over 17 amino acids. V lost 5 bases to trimming and J lost 4 bases; unmatched junction nucleotides: 15. CDR1 LGHDT and CDR2 YNNKEL come from the germline V gene (reference sequence). The CDR3 DNA follows: TGTGCCAGCAGCGAAGGGCCTGGCGGGAGGCGGGGAGAGACCCAGTACTTC. Amino acids: CASSEGPGGRRGETQYF.

The gene calls are TRBV29-1 and TRBJ2-7; D is perhaps TRBD1 (6 bases). The CDR3 is made up of 13 amino acids. V lost 7 bases and J lost 6, with 19 bases in between. The V gene's germline CDR1 is SQVTM and CDR2 ANQGSEA. The CDR3 region has the DNA TGCAGCGGGGGGCCAGGGGTAGGAAGCGAGCAGTACTTC. Protein product: CSGGPGVGSEQYF.

This clone occurred once. The rearrangement uses TRBV6-2 or TRBV6-3 and TRBJ2-3, with 14 bases aligning to TRBD2. V gave up 2 bases and J gave up 7 bases; unmatched junction bases: 11. This CDR3 comprises 18 residues. CDR1 is MNHEY and CDR2 is SVGEGT in the germline V gene. The CDR3, as DNA: TGTGCCAGCAGTTACCACGGGACTAGCGGGGGTAATCGGAATACGCAGTATTTT. It yields the protein CASSYHGTSGGNRNTQYF.

This chain joins TRBV30 and TRBJ1-5; 9 bases line up with TRBD1. The junction had 6 bases not matched to a gene; V was cut back by 2 bases and J by 1 base. Germline CDR1 reads GTSNPN; CDR2 reads SVGIG (reference sequence). The CDR3 covers 16 residues. CDR3 residues: CAWSLTGGISNQPQHF. As DNA, the CDR3 is TGTGCCTGGAGTTTAACAGGGGGCATAAGCAATCAGCCCCAGCATTTT.

This rearrangement joins TRBV30 to TRBJ1-6; unclear D gene. Germline loops: CDR1 GTSNPN, CDR2 SVGIG (reference sequence). V was shortened by 3 bases and J by 5 bases, with 8 bases between the two germline ends. The CDR3 loop spans 13 amino acids. CDR3 sequence (DNA): TGTGCCTGGAGCGGGGATGATAATTCACCCCTCCACTTT. Translated, it gives CAWSGDDNSPLHF.

This clone has just a few counts. The chain couples TRBV5-1 to TRBJ2-2; TRBD1 matches at 9 bases. Losses at the gene ends were 4 bases for V and 7 bases for J; bases not matched to a gene: 8. Germline assignment: CDR1 SGHRS and CDR2 YFSETQ. There are 15 residues in the CDR3. The CDR3 nucleotides are TGCGCCAGCAGCCAATACAGGGGGCAGGGCGGGGAGCTGTTTTTT. Protein: CASSQYRGQGGELFF.

The rearrangement uses TRBV27 and TRBJ2-3; 7 positions match TRBD1. Germline V gene sequence: CDR1 MNHEY, CDR2 SMNVEV (reference sequence). The CDR3 sequence is 14 residues long. The V segment lost 6 bases and the J segment 2 bases; nucleotides outside the gene matches: 5. This CDR3 reads CASRNRGYTDTQYF. The CDR3 DNA sequence: TGTGCCAGCAGGAACAGGGGTTACACAGATACGCAGTATTTT.

This clone was observed a single time. The V and J genes are TRBV7-2 and TRBJ1-3; 9 bases are a match to TRBD1. The germline V gene has CDR1 SGHTA and CDR2 FQGNSA. The V segment lost 2 bases and the J segment 4 bases; nucleotides outside the gene matches: 12. This CDR3 spans 18 amino acids. The CDR3 bases are TGTGCCAGCAGCTTACAACCGGCGCTCACAGGGGGCGGAAACACCATATATTTT. Protein sequence: CASSLQPALTGGGNTIYF.

This chain joins TRBV5-5 and TRBJ1-3, with D unresolved. Germline V gives CDR1 SGHKS, CDR2 YYEKEE (reference sequence). CDR3 size: 16 residues. The V and J ends lost 0 bases and 0 bases respectively, with 10 bases between them. CDR3 residues: CASSLVAGSSGNTIYF. For the CDR3, the DNA is TGTGCCAGCAGCTTGGTAGCGGGGAGCTCTGGAAACACCATATATTTT.

The chain combines TRBV4-2 with TRBJ2-3, with 9 bases lining up with TRBD1. Germline CDR1 and CDR2: LGHNA and YNFKEQ. V shed 3 bases, J shed 6 bases, and the junction held 10 bases outside the gene matches. The CDR3 has 16 amino acids. The CDR3 DNA follows: TGTGCCAGCAGCCATTTTTCCGGGACAGGGTCCGATACGCAGTATTTT. Translating gives CASSHFSGTGSDTQYF.

The chain is built from TRBV2 and TRBJ2-7; D unresolved. Trimming removed 6 bases at V and 0 bases at J, with 12 bases between. Looked up from germline, CDR1 is SNHLY and CDR2 is FYNNEI. The CDR3 has 14 residues. This chain's CDR3 is CASSPEVSSYEQYF. CDR3 DNA: TGTGCCAGCAGCCCAGAGGTTAGCTCCTACGAGCAGTACTTC.

This clone was seen a single time. The chain links TRBV29-1 to TRBJ1-1, with D maybe TRBD1 (5 bases). The CDR3 runs 13 residues. Trimming pared 2 bases from V and 2 bases from J, leaving 9 bases between. The V gene's germline CDR1 is SQVTM and CDR2 ANQGSEA. CDR3 loop: CSVENGGNTEAFF. CDR3 sequence (DNA): TGCAGCGTTGAAAACGGGGGTAACACTGAAGCTTTCTTT.

V is TRBV5-1 and J is TRBJ2-7; no definite D call. Trimming left V 7 bases short and J 2 bases short, with 10 bases between. Germline CDR1 SGHRS, CDR2 YFSETQ. This CDR3 is built from 12 residues. The CDR3 bases are TGCGCCAGCGGCAGCGAACCCTACGAGCAGTACTTC. As protein: CASGSEPYEQYF. Based on the CDR3 plus reference TRBV5-1 and TRBJ2-7, the full variable domain is KAGVTQTPRYLIKTRGQQVTLSCSPISGHRSVSWYQQTPGQGLQFLFEYFSETQRNKGNFPGRFSGRQFSNSRSEMNVSTLELGDSALYLCASGSEPYEQYFGPGTRLTVT.

The rearrangement joins TRBV9 to TRBJ2-2; TRBD2 matches at 11 bases. The CDR3 runs to 20 residues. The trim removed 4 bases at V and 0 bases at J, leaving 14 bases unmatched. Germline CDR1 SGDLS, CDR2 YYNGEE. In DNA, the CDR3 is TGTGCCAGCAGCTCGGGGTCGGGACTAGCGGCAAACGCGAACACCGGGGAGCTGTTTTTT. Protein product: CASSSGSGLAANANTGELFF.